Below, 29 T cell receptor beta chains from the same sample are listed, as sequenced in a study of cytomegalovirus exposure and HLA in healthy donors. The study ran its PCR with 60 Vbeta and 13 Jbeta primers. Libraries were prepared by immunoSEQ multiplex PCR; TCRdb keeps only in-frame clonotypes and omits some of them. The table shows 70,000 to 95,000 clones, with about four fifths occurring only once. Source material: PBMCs. The receptors shown here come from a young woman in good health and CMV-seronegative.

This chain links TRBV29-1 with TRBJ2-1; 9 bases are shared with TRBD1. V lost 7 bases, J lost 1 base, and 11 bases stayed unmatched. The CDR3 spans 16 residues. Germline CDR1 and CDR2: SQVTM and ANQGSEA. CDR3 DNA: TGCAGCGCTGGAGGGGGACAGGGTTTTTCCTACAATGAGCAGTTCTTC. Protein: CSAGGGQGFSYNEQFF.

This CDR3 is CASKIPGQGRSGELFF. The CDR3 bases are TGTGCCAGCAAAATCCCGGGACAGGGTCGTTCCGGGGAGCTGTTTTTT. The chain couples TRBV28 to TRBJ2-2; 9 bases align to TRBD1. Germline values: CDR1 MDHEN, CDR2 SYDVKM. The CDR3 is 16 amino acids. Germline trimming cut 7 bases from V and 6 bases from J; bases unmatched to any gene: 12.

This chain uses TRBV14 with TRBJ2-7, with 9 bases lining up with TRBD2. After removal of 1 base from V and 4 bases from J, the junction contained 11 bases not matched to a gene. The CDR3 spans 17 residues. CDR1 is SGHDN, CDR2 FVKESK, per germline. The CDR3 nucleotides read TGTGCCAGCAGCCAAGGCATTAATAGCGGGAGTCCGTACGAGCAGTACTTC. It translates to CASSQGINSGSPYEQYF.

The rearrangement uses TRBV19 and TRBJ2-1; D may be TRBD1 (6 bases). This CDR3 spans 13 amino acids. Germline V gene data show CDR1 as LNHDA and CDR2 as SQIVND (reference sequence). The ends were cut back, 2 bases at V and 7 bases at J, with 9 bases in the middle. The CDR3 here is CASSITGRNEQFF. The CDR3 DNA follows: TGTGCCAGTAGTATAACAGGGCGGAATGAGCAGTTCTTC.

The chain links TRBV12-5 to TRBJ1-6, with a weak D call TRBD1 (6 bases). Germline V gene sequence: CDR1 LGHNT, CDR2 FRNRAP. CDR3 length equals 16 residues. With 7 bases removed from V and 10 bases from J, the gap between germline ends came to 23 bases. CDR3 sequence reads: CASVMTTGTRRSPLHF. CDR3 DNA sequence: TGTGCTAGTGTCATGACCACAGGGACCAGGAGGTCACCCCTCCACTTT. The full variable domain, in which reference TRBV12-5 and TRBJ1-6 provide the parts outside the CDR3, is DARVTQTPRHKVTEMGQEVTMRCQPILGHNTVFWYRQTMMQGLELLAYFRNRAPLDDSGMPKDRFSAEMPDATLATLKIQPSEPRDSAVYFCASVMTTGTRRSPLHFGNGTRLTVT.

The J gene is TRBJ2-2, the V gene TRBV7-9; D uncertain. The V end was cut by 6 bases, the J end by 6 bases, with 11 bases between. The CDR3 loop spans 13 amino acids. CDR1 is SEHNR and CDR2 is FQNEAQ in the germline V gene (reference sequence). CDR3 DNA sequence: TGTGCCAGCAGTACGAGCAATTCCGGGGAGCTGTTTTTT. Translating gives CASSTSNSGELFF.

V is TRBV7-2 and J is TRBJ2-7; 7 nucleotides match TRBD2. The J segment lost 2 bases and the V segment lost 5 bases, leaving 12 bases of the junction unmatched. Germline loops: CDR1 SGHTA, CDR2 FQGNSA. CDR3 length: 16 residues. The CDR3 here is CASSPGLGGVAYEQYF. The CDR3 DNA is TGTGCCAGCAGCCCGGGGCTTGGGGGGGTGGCCTACGAGCAGTACTTC. Based on the CDR3 plus reference TRBV7-2 and TRBJ2-7, the full variable domain is GAGVSQSPSNKVTEKGKDVELRCDPISGHTALYWYRQSLGQGLEFLIYFQGNSAPDKSGLPSDRFSAERTGGSVSTLTIQRTQQEDSAVYLCASSPGLGGVAYEQYFGPGTRLTVT.

The chain links TRBV5-5 to TRBJ2-3; 7 positions agree with TRBD2. This CDR3 is 15 amino acids long. V shed 3 bases and J 1 base; nucleotides not matched to a gene: 5. CDR1 and CDR2 from the germline V gene are SGHKS and YYEKEE (reference sequence). The CDR3, as DNA: TGTGCCAGCAGCTCTCGACGGGGGGGCACAGATACGCAGTATTTT. It codes for CASSSRRGGTDTQYF.

The CDR3 reads CASSFRENTEAFF. The CDR3 bases are TGTGCCAGCAGTTTCAGGGAGAACACTGAAGCTTTCTTT. V gene TRBV6-4 combines with J gene TRBJ1-1; tentative D call: TRBD1 (5 bases). V was pared by 5 bases and J by 1 base, with 8 bases between. The CDR3 is 13 residues long. CDR1 and CDR2 (germline): MRHNA, SNTAGT.

The J gene is TRBJ2-1, the V gene TRBV7-6; D gene uncertain. The CDR3 covers 14 residues. The V end was cut by 5 bases, the J end by 0 bases, with 8 bases between. Looked up from germline, CDR1 is SGHVS and CDR2 is FNYEAQ. CDR3 DNA: TGTGCCAGCAGCGTACAGATCTCCTACAATGAGCAGTTCTTC. Encoded protein: CASSVQISYNEQFF.

The gene calls are TRBV28 and TRBJ1-5; D not resolved. The V end was cut by 1 base, the J end by 2 bases, with 9 bases between. The CDR3 is 15 residues long. CDR1 is MDHEN, CDR2 SYDVKM, per germline. The CDR3 region has the DNA TGTGCCAGCAGTTTATTGGCAGATCGCAATCAGCCCCAGCATTTT. Its protein product is CASSLLADRNQPQHF.

This chain joins TRBV14 and TRBJ2-3, with a weak D call TRBD1 (6 bases). CDR3 length equals 12 residues. Per the germline V gene, CDR1 is SGHDN and CDR2 is FVKESK. CDR3 nucleotides: TGTGGTCCCAGGGGTTGTAGAGATACGCAGTATTTT. Its protein product is CGPRGCRDTQYF.

V usage is TRBV9 and J usage is TRBJ2-6, with 7 bases matching TRBD2. CDR3 length: 16 residues. Looked up from germline, CDR1 is SGDLS and CDR2 is YYNGEE. Trimming cost V 7 bases and J 0 bases; bases outside gene matches: 7. The CDR3 DNA reads as TGTGCCAGCGCCCCAGCGGGGCACTCTGGGGCCAACGTCCTGACTTTC. This encodes CASAPAGHSGANVLTF.

The rearrangement joins TRBV11-2 to TRBJ2-3; 7 nucleotides line up with TRBD1. The CDR3 sequence is 16 residues long. V dropped 6 bases and J dropped 6; count of bases not matched to a gene: 15. Germline-derived CDR1 and CDR2 are SGHAT and FQNNGV. Here the CDR3 reads CASREGQGVFLDTQYF. CDR3 bases: TGTGCCAGCAGAGAGGGGCAGGGGGTATTTTTGGATACGCAGTATTTT.

The chain employs TRBV28 and TRBJ1-2, with D perhaps TRBD1 (5 bases). This CDR3 has 17 amino acids. V shed 8 bases and J shed 7 bases, with 29 bases lying between them. Germline V gene lookup returns CDR1 MDHEN and CDR2 SYDVKM. The CDR3 loop reads CASLPGLFRDRVPGYTF. CDR3 sequence (DNA): TGTGCCAGCCTTCCCGGACTATTCCGGGACCGGGTTCCTGGCTACACCTTC.

V usage is TRBV4-2 and J usage is TRBJ2-1, with a tentative D call TRBD2 (6 bases). Germline-derived CDR1 and CDR2 are LGHNA and YNFKEQ. V lost 0 bases and J 8 bases, leaving 14 bases between the germline ends. The CDR3 has 15 amino acids. The chain's CDR3 is CASSQEGGVRYEQFF. In DNA, the CDR3 is TGTGCCAGCAGCCAAGAAGGCGGGGTTCGGTATGAGCAGTTCTTC.

The chain recombines TRBV7-8 with TRBJ1-2; TRBD1 aligns across 8 bases. Trimming took 5 bases from V and 3 from J; bases not matched to a gene: 8. CDR1 is SGHVS, CDR2 FQNEAQ, per germline. This CDR3 region has 15 residues. The CDR3 coding sequence is TGTGCCAGCAGCCTACGGACAGGGTTTCACTATGGCTACACCTTC. It codes for CASSLRTGFHYGYTF.

The gene calls are TRBV15 and TRBJ1-4; no clear D gene. Germline V gives CDR1 LNHNV, CDR2 YYDKDF (reference sequence). The length of the CDR3 is 14 residues. The V end was cut by 6 bases, the J end by 8 bases, with 16 bases between. The CDR3, as DNA: TGTGCCACCAGGCGGCGGAGGACTAGGGAAAAACTGTTTTTT. Its translation is CATRRRRTREKLFF.

The chain employs TRBV7-3 and TRBJ2-2; a possible D gene is TRBD2 (5 bases). Germline assignment: CDR1 SGHTA and CDR2 FQGTGA. There are 16 residues in the CDR3. V was pared by 1 base and J by 0 bases, with 9 bases between. CDR3: CASSLRRTTNTGELFF. CDR3 in DNA: TGTGCCAGCAGCTTAAGGAGGACGACGAACACCGGGGAGCTGTTTTTT. Using reference TRBV7-3 and TRBJ2-2 for the parts outside the CDR3, the full variable domain is GAGVSQTPSNKVTEKGKYVELRCDPISGHTALYWYRQSLGQGPEFLIYFQGTGAADDSGLPNDRFFAVRPEGSVSTLKIQRTERGDSAVYLCASSLRRTTNTGELFFGEGSRLTVL.

V is TRBV28 and J is TRBJ1-1; no firm D call. The CDR3 is 14 residues long. CDR1 and CDR2 (germline): MDHEN, SYDVKM. Deletions cut 3 bases from V and 4 bases from J, with 12 bases between. This chain's CDR3 is CASSLRVGVTEAFF. The CDR3 DNA reads TGTGCCAGCAGTTTGAGGGTTGGGGTCACTGAAGCTTTCTTT.

The V and J genes are TRBV30 and TRBJ2-7; TRBD2 matches 14 bases. The junction had 11 bases not matched to a gene; V was cut back by 2 bases and J by 8 bases. Per the germline V gene, CDR1 is GTSNPN and CDR2 is SVGIG (reference sequence). The CDR3 runs to 16 residues. CDR3 nucleotide sequence: TGTGCCTGGAGTCCCCAATCGGGACTAGCGGGAGATCAGCAGTACTTC. Protein: CAWSPQSGLAGDQQYF.

This sequence joins TRBV7-9 and TRBJ1-1; unclear D gene. The V end lost 0 bases, the J end lost 5 bases, and 7 bases lay between the germline ends. The CDR3 contains 13 residues. The germline gives CDR1 SEHNR, CDR2 FQNEAQ (reference sequence). Here the CDR3 reads CASSLASGTEAFF. CDR3 nucleotides: TGTGCCAGCAGCTTAGCCTCGGGGACTGAAGCTTTCTTT.

V and J are TRBV5-1 and TRBJ2-1; maybe TRBD2 (6 bases). The V and J ends lost 2 bases and 8 bases respectively, with 20 bases between them. The CDR3 is 16 residues long. Germline V gene lookup returns CDR1 SGHRS and CDR2 YFSETQ. The CDR3 sequence is CASSFATRSPQHEQFF. The CDR3 DNA is TGCGCCAGCAGCTTTGCGACTAGAAGTCCCCAGCATGAGCAGTTCTTC.

The rearrangement links TRBV12-5 to TRBJ2-2; D is unclear. The CDR3 loop spans 13 amino acids. Trimming pared 5 bases from V and 2 bases from J, leaving 6 bases between. Germline V gene lookup returns CDR1 LGHNT and CDR2 FRNRAP. The CDR3 nucleotides are TGTGCTAGTGGTGACTCCAACACCGGGGAGCTGTTTTTT. It specifies CASGDSNTGELFF.

This clone was detected once. The CDR3: CAITPSTGTGEGTQYF. For the CDR3, the DNA is TGTGCCATCACCCCGTCGACCGGGACAGGGGAAGGGACCCAGTACTTC. The gene calls are TRBV10-3 and TRBJ2-5, with 10 nucleotides matching TRBD1. This CDR3 has 16 residues. J gave up 7 bases and V 7 bases, and 15 bases lay outside the gene matches. Germline CDR1 reads ENHRY; CDR2 reads SYGVKD.

The J gene is TRBJ1-1, the V gene TRBV27; D unclear. The V gene's germline CDR1 is MNHEY and CDR2 SMNVEV (reference sequence). The germline V and J ends were trimmed by 6 bases and 1 base, with 12 bases remaining between them. This CDR3 region has 14 residues. DNA for the CDR3: TGTGCCAGCAGCCCCGGTCTCGCGAACACTGAAGCTTTCTTT. It translates to CASSPGLANTEAFF.

The chain joins TRBV28 to TRBJ2-5; D possibly corresponds to TRBD2 (6 bases). Deletions cut 2 bases from V and 1 base from J, with 8 bases between. The CDR3 sequence is 14 residues long. The germline V gene encodes CDR1 MDHEN and CDR2 SYDVKM. CDR3 DNA: TGTGCCAGCAGTTTAGGCGGGATCCAAGAGACCCAGTACTTC. Translating gives CASSLGGIQETQYF.

The CDR3 reads CASSDPRNEQFF. Here the CDR3 DNA reads TGTGCCAGCAGTGACCCGCGGAATGAGCAGTTCTTC. The rearrangement uses TRBV6-6 and TRBJ2-1; D not certain. Trimming took 5 bases from V and 7 from J, leaving 9 bases between them. The CDR3 is 12 amino acids. Germline CDR1 and CDR2: MNHNY and SVGAGI (reference sequence).

The rearrangement joins TRBV10-1 to TRBJ2-2, with D possibly being TRBD2 (5 bases). Trimming pared 6 bases from V and 0 bases from J, leaving 11 bases between. The CDR3 is 15 residues long. Germline CDR1 WNHNN, CDR2 SYGVQD (reference sequence). CDR3 bases: TGCGCCAGCAGGGGAGACAATACGAACACCGGGGAGCTGTTTTTT. Its protein product is CASRGDNTNTGELFF.